The T cell receptor (beta chain) described here comes from a study of shared clonotypes between healthy human individuals. Study details: The plates for each donor numbered three CD4 naive, three CD4 memory, two CD8 naive and one CD8 memory.

The germline V and J ends were trimmed by 7 bases and 2 bases, with 11 bases remaining between them. This CDR3 has 14 residues. The germline V gene encodes CDR1 MNHEY and CDR2 SVGAGI. Donors were Caucasian adults residing in Nashville, Tennessee, USA. Each cell subset's genomic DNA was divided evenly among several immunoSEQ plates. Only in-frame clones appear in the TCRdb table, and some are missing; sequencing was by immunoSEQ multiplex PCR. The data contain some 2,000,000 clones, almost 96% of them singletons. The sample comprised naive CD4+ T cells sorted from blood. Subset: CD45RA+ positively selected. The chain uses TRBV6-5 and TRBJ2-2; a weak D match, TRBD1 (6 bases). This clonotype was sampled from a man aged 18 to 29 in good health. The CDR3 DNA sequence: TGTGCCAGCACACGGGACATAAACACCGGGGAGCTGTTTTTT. This codes for CASTRDINTGELFF.